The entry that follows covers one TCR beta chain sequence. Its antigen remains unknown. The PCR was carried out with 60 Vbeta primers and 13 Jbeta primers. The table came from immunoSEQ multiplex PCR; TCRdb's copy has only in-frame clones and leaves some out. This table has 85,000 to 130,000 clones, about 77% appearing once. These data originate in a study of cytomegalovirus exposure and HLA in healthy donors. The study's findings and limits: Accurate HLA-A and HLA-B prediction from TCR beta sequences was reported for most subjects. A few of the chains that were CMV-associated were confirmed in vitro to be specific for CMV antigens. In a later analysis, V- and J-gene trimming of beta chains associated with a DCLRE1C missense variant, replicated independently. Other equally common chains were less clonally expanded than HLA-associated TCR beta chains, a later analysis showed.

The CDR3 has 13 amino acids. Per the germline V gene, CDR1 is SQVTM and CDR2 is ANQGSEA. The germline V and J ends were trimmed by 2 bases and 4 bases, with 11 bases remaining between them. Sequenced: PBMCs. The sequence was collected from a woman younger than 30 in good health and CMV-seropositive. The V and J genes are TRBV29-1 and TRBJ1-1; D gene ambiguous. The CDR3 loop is CSVEREEGTEAFF. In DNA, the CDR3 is TGCAGCGTTGAAAGAGAGGAGGGCACTGAAGCTTTCTTT.